This paragraph reports one T cell receptor beta chain. As handled by the study authors: For nucleated cells, counts were estimated from reference gene primer amplification. TCRdb keeps only in-frame clones here, not all; method: immunoSEQ multiplex PCR. The V and J calls and clone size were taken over from that table, and D and trimming were inferred from the DNA. The table records some 59,000 clones, around 77% of them present only once. The source of the sample is a study of blood T cell repertoires in COVID-19. Background on the study: Spain, Italy and the United States supplied samples that represented acute and convalescent COVID-19. The cDNA or gDNA used as material had been derived from T cells, B-cell-depleted T cells, or PBMCs.

J lost 3 bases, V lost 6 bases, and 2 bases had no gene match. Germline CDR1 MDHEN, CDR2 SYDVKM. The CDR3 has 13 amino acids. Input material: peripheral blood. The chain carries TRBV28 and TRBJ2-7; 10 nucleotides align to TRBD1. This TCR was sampled from a man older than 75 with active or convalescent COVID-19. The DNA of the CDR3 is TGTGCCAGCAGGGGGACAGGGGTCTACGAGCAGTACTTC. Translation: CASRGTGVYEQYF.